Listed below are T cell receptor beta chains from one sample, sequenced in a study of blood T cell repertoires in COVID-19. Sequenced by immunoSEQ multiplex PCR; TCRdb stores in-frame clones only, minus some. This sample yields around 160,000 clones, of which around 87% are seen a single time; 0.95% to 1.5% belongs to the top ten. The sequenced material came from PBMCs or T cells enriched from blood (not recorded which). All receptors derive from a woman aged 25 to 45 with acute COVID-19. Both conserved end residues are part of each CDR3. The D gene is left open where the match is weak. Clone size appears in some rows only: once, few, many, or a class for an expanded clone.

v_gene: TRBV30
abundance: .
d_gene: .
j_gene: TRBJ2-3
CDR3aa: CAWSVSGPDTQYF
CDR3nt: TGTGCCTGGAGTGTCTCAGGGCCAGATACGCAGTATTTT

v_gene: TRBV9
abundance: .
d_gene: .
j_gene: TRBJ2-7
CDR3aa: CASSVGLLSYEQYF
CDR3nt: TGTGCCAGCAGCGTAGGACTCCTCTCCTACGAGCAGTACTTC

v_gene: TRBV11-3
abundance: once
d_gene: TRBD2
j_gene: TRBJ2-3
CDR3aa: CASSLGLATADTQYF
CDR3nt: TGTGCCAGCAGCTTGGGACTAGCGACCGCAGATACGCAGTATTTT

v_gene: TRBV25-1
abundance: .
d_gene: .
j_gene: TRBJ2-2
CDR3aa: CASSEFLGGTGELFF
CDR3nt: TGTGCCAGCAGTGAATTTCTGGGGGGCACCGGGGAGCTGTTTTTT

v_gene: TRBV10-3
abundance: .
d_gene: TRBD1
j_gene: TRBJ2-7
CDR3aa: CAISEVTGSHEQYF
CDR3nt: TGTGCCATCAGTGAGGTGACAGGGTCCCACGAGCAGTACTTC

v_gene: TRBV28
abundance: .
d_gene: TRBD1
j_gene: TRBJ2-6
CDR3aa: CASQGAGANVLTF
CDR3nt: TGTGCCAGCCAGGGGGCTGGGGCCAACGTCCTGACTTTC

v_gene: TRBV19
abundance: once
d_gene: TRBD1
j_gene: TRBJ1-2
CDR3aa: CASRRTGGSLNGYTF
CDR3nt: TGTGCCAGTAGACGGACAGGGGGTTCTCTCAATGGCTACACCTTC

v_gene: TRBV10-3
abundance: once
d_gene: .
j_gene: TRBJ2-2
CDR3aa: CAISVDRAANTGELFF
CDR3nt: TGTGCCATCAGTGTCGACAGAGCCGCGAACACCGGGGAGCTGTTTTTT

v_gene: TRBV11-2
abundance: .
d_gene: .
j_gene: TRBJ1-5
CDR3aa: CASSLDPTAERPQHF
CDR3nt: TGTGCCAGCAGCTTAGATCCCACCGCGGAAAGGCCCCAGCATTTT

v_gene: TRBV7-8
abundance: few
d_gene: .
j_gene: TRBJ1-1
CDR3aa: CAVREDTEAFF
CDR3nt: TGTGCCGTACGGGAGGACACTGAAGCTTTCTTT

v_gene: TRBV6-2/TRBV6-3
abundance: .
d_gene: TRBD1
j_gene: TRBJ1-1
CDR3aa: CASSTPGQAFF
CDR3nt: TGTGCCAGCAGTACGCCGGGACAGGCTTTCTTT

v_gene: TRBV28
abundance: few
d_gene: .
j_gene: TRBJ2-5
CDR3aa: CASSLGPLDQYF
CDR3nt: TGTGCCAGCAGTTTGGGGCCCCTTGACCAGTACTTC

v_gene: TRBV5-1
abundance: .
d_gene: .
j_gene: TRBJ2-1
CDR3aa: CASSLLGQYNEQFF
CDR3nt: TGCGCCAGCAGCTTGCTGGGACAATACAATGAGCAGTTCTTC

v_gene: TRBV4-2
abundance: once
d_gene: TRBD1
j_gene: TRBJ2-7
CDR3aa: CASSQDGTGGSYEQYF
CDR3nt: TGTGCCAGCAGCCAAGATGGGACAGGGGGCTCCTACGAGCAGTACTTC

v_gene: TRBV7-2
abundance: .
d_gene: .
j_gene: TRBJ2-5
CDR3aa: CASSLGGGTQYF
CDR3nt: TGTGCCAGCAGCTTAGGGGGAGGGACCCAGTACTTC

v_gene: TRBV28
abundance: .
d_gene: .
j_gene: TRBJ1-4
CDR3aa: CASSLGGVREKLFF
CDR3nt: TGTGCCAGCAGTTTAGGAGGGGTTAGGGAAAAACTGTTTTTT

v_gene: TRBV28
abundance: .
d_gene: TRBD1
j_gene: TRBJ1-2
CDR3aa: CASSSGTGGGYTF
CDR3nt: TGTGCCAGCAGTTCGGGGACAGGGGGCGGCTACACCTTC

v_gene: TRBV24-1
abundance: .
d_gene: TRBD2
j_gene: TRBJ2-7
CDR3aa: CATSDSRSGSPSEQYF
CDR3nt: TGTGCCACCAGTGATTCTCGAAGCGGGAGTCCCTCCGAGCAGTACTTC

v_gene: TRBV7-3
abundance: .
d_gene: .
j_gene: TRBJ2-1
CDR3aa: CASSVGRVDEQFF
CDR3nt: TGTGCCAGCAGCGTAGGGCGGGTCGATGAGCAGTTCTTC

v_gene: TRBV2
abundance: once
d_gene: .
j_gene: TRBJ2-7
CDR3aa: CASNAGYYEQYF
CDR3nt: TGTGCCAGCAATGCAGGTTACTACGAGCAGTACTTC

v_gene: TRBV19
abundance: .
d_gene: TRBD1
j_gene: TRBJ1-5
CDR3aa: CASSIYRGGNQPQHF
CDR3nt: TGTGCCAGTAGTATATACAGGGGAGGCAATCAGCCCCAGCATTTT

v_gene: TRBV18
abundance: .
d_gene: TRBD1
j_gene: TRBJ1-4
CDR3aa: CASSLSRGQGLQKLFF
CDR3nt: TGTGCCAGCTCACTTAGCCGGGGACAGGGACTTCAAAAACTGTTTTTT

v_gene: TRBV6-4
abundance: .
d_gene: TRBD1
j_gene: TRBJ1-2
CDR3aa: CASSELGQGANYGYTF
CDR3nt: TGTGCCAGCAGTGAACTAGGACAGGGAGCTAACTATGGCTACACCTTC

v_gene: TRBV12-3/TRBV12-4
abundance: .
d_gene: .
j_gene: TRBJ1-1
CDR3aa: CASSSLGGFEAFF
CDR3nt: TGTGCCAGCAGTTCATTAGGAGGGTTTGAAGCTTTCTTT

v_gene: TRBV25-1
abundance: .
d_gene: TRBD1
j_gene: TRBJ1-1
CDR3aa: CASGTSGTGEAFF
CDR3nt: TGTGCCAGCGGCACCTCCGGGACAGGAGAAGCTTTCTTT

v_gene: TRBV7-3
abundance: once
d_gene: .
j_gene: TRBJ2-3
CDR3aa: CASSYQTGAITDTQYF
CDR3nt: TGTGCCAGCAGCTACCAGACAGGCGCCATCACAGATACGCAGTATTTT

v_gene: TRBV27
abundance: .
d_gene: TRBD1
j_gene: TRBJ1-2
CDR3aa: CASSSNSYRGYGYTF
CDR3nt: TGTGCCAGCAGTTCCAACTCCTACAGGGGCTATGGCTACACCTTC

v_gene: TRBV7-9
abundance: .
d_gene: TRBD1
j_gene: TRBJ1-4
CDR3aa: CASSAQTGSNEKLFF
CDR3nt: TGTGCCAGCAGCGCCCAGACAGGGAGTAATGAAAAACTGTTTTTT

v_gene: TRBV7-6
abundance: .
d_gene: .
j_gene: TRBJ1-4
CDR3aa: CASSSGEKLFF
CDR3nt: TGTGCCAGCAGCTCCGGGGAAAAACTGTTTTTT

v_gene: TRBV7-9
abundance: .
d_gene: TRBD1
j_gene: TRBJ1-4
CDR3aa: CASSLSGTGNEKLFF
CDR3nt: TGTGCCAGCAGCTTAAGCGGGACAGGGAATGAAAAACTGTTTTTT

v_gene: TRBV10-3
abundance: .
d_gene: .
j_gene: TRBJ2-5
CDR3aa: CAIRGADGETQYF
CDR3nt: TGTGCCATCAGGGGAGCTGACGGGGAGACCCAGTACTTC

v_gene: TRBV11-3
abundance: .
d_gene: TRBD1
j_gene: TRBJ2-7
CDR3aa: CASSPDRDSSYEQYF
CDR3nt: TGTGCCAGCAGCCCCGACCGGGACAGCTCCTACGAGCAGTACTTC

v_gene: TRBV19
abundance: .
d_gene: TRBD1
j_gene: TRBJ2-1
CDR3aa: CASSMQGTGSYNEQFF
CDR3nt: TGTGCCAGTAGTATGCAGGGGACAGGGTCCTACAATGAGCAGTTCTTC

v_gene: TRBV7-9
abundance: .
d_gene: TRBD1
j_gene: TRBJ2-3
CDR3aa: CASSLEIGQGATDTQYF
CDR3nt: TGTGCCAGCAGCTTAGAAATCGGACAGGGGGCTACAGATACGCAGTATTTT

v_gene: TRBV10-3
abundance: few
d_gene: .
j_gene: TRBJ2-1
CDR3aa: CASSSAYNEQFF
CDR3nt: TGTGCCTCATCTAGCGCGTACAATGAGCAGTTCTTC

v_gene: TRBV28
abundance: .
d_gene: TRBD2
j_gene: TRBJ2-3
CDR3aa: CASSSLAGAVDTQYF
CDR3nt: TGTGCCAGCAGTTCTTTAGCGGGAGCTGTGGATACGCAGTATTTT

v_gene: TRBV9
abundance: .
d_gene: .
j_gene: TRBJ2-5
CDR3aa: CASSVSSDQETQYF
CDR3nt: TGTGCCAGCAGCGTATCTAGCGATCAAGAGACCCAGTACTTC

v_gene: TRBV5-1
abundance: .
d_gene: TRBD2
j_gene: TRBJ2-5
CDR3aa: CASSYTSGKTQYF
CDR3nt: TGCGCCAGCAGCTACACTAGCGGAAAGACCCAGTACTTC

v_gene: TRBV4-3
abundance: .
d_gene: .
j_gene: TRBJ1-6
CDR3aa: CASSPTRVAGNSPLHF
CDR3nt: TGCGCCAGCAGCCCGACAAGGGTTGCGGGGAATTCACCCCTCCACTTT

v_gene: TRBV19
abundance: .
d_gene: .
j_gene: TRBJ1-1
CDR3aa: CASSIGTEYTEAFF
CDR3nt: TGTGCCAGTAGTATAGGGACAGAGTACACTGAAGCTTTCTTT

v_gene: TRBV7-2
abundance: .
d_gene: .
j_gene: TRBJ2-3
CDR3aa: CASSLRPSTDTQYF
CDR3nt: TGTGCCAGCAGCTTACGTCCGAGCACAGATACGCAGTATTTT

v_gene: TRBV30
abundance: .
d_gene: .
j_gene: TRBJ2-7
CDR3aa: CAWTRTLGAEQYF
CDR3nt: TGTGCCTGGACGAGGACATTGGGGGCCGAGCAGTACTTC

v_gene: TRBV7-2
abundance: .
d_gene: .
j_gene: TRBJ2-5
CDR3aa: CASSPTRRGETQYF
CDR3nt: TGTGCCAGCAGCCCCACACGGCGGGGAGAGACCCAGTACTTC

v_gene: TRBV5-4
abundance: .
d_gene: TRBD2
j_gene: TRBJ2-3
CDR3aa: CASSYPGTSGRARTDTQYF
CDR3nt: TGTGCCAGCAGCTACCCCGGGACTAGCGGGAGGGCCAGGACAGATACGCAGTATTTT

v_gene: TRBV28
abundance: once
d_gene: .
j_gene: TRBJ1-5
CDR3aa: CASSFPGLQPQHF
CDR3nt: TGTGCCAGCAGTTTTCCAGGGTTACAGCCCCAGCATTTT

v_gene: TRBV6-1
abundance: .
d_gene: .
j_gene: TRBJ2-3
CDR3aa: CASSERGVSTDTQYF
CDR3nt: TGTGCCAGCAGTGAACGCGGGGTCAGCACAGATACGCAGTATTTT

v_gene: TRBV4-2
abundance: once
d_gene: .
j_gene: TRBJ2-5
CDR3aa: CASSQVGGAQGETQYF
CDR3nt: TGTGCCAGCAGCCAAGTGGGAGGGGCGCAGGGGGAGACCCAGTACTTC

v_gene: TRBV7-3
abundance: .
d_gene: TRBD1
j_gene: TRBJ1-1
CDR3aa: CASSSQGVNTEAFF
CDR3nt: TGTGCCAGCAGCTCACAGGGGGTGAACACTGAAGCTTTCTTT

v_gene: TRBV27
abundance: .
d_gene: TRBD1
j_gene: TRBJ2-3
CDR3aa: CASSLLPGQGWTDTQYF
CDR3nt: TGTGCCAGCAGTTTATTACCGGGACAGGGTTGGACAGATACGCAGTATTTT

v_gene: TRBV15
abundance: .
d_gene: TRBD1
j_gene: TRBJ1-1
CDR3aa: CATSDATGSLTEAFF
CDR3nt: TGTGCCACCAGCGATGCGACAGGGTCTTTGACTGAAGCTTTCTTT

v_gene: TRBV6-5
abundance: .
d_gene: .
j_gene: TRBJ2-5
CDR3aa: CASSSRLIQETQYF
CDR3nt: TGTGCCAGCAGCTCCCGACTAATACAAGAGACCCAGTACTTC

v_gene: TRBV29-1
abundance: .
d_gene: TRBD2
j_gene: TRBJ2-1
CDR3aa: CSVGTSANEQFF
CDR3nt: TGCAGCGTTGGGACTAGCGCCAATGAGCAGTTCTTC

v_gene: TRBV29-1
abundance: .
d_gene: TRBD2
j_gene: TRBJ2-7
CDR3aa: CSVGRGGSYEQYF
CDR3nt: TGCAGCGTTGGCCGCGGGGGCTCCTACGAGCAGTACTTC

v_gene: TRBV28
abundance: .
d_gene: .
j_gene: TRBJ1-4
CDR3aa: CASSFSPRDTNEKLFF
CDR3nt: TGTGCCAGCAGTTTTTCTCCTCGGGATACTAATGAAAAACTGTTTTTT

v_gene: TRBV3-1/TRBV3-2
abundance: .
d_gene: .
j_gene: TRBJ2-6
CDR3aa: CASSQEGSCGCTGSSGANVLTF
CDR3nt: TGTGCCAGCAGCCAAGAGGGCAGCTGCGGGTGTACGGGAAGCTCTGGGGCCAACGTCCTGACTTTC

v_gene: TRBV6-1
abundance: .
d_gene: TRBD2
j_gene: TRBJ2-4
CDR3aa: CASSDRTSGSIGIQYF
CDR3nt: TGTGCCAGCAGTGATAGGACTAGCGGGAGTATTGGCATTCAGTACTTC

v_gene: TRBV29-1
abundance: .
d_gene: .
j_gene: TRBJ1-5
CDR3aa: CSVGDISNQPQHF
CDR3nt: TGCAGCGTGGGGGACATTAGCAATCAGCCCCAGCATTTT